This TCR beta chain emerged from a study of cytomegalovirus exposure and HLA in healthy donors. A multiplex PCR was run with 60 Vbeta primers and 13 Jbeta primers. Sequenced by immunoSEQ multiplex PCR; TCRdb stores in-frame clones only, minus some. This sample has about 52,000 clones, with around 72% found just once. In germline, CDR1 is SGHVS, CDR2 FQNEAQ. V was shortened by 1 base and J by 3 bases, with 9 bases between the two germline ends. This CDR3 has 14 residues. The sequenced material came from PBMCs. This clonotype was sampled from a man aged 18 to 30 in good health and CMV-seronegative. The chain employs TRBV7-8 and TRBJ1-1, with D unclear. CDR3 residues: CASSLGGDYTEAFF. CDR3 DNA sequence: TGTGCCAGCAGCTTAGGTGGAGACTACACTGAAGCTTTCTTT.